The clone carrying this T cell receptor (beta chain) has just a few counts. A much larger clone lies a single base off, so this may be a read error. This sample was included in a study of neurological immune-mediated disorders. The cDNA was generated by 5'RACE with 10-nucleotide random UMIs. TCRdb re-called the 5' RACE reads through MiXCR, storing one row per CDR3 protein. This sample has tens of thousands of distinct CDR3 sequences, with 13% to 15% found just once. Unsorted libraries came from 2 million PBMCs stored at -80 °C. Sequencing input: PBMCs. The source of this sequence is a woman aged 45 to 65 in good health.

This CDR3 is CASSSGGGCTQYF. CDR3 DNA: TGTGCCAGCAGCTCCGGAGGGGGGTGTACGCAGTATTTT. The V and J genes are TRBV7-9 and TRBJ2-3; perhaps D is TRBD1 or TRBD2 (6 bases each). Trimming pared 4 bases from V and 8 bases from J, leaving 13 bases between. This CDR3 contains 13 residues. The V gene's germline CDR1 is SEHNR and CDR2 FQNEAQ (reference sequence).